Presented here are 21 T cell receptor beta chains from one specimen sequenced in a study of T cell responses to AZD1222 COVID-19 vaccine. TCRdb keeps only in-frame clones here, not all; method: immunoSEQ multiplex PCR. The sample consists of 100,000 to 120,000 clones, 80% to 95% of them appearing once. The starting material was peripheral blood, obtained 28 days after the second AZD1222 dose. The receptor set was obtained from an adult who received the AZD1222 COVID-19 vaccine.

The V and J genes are TRBV4-2 and TRBJ1-4; 7 bases are shared with TRBD1. The CDR3 totals 14 residues. The trim removed 0 bases at V and 5 bases at J, leaving 0 bases unmatched. CDR1 LGHNA and CDR2 YNFKEQ come from the germline V gene. Here the CDR3 reads CASSQDRGNEKLFF. CDR3 bases: TGTGCCAGCAGCCAAGACAGGGGGAATGAAAAACTGTTTTTT.

This clone appeared a single time. V usage is TRBV7-2 and J usage is TRBJ2-5; possible D gene TRBD1, 5 bases. Looked up from germline, CDR1 is SGHTA and CDR2 is FQGNSA. V was shortened by 1 base and J by 4 bases, with 10 bases between the two germline ends. The CDR3 extends over 14 amino acids. The CDR3: CASSLGRVPETQYF. Here the CDR3 DNA reads TGTGCCAGCAGCTTAGGCAGGGTCCCAGAGACCCAGTACTTC.

The count of this clone is one. The J gene is TRBJ1-1, the V gene TRBV7-9; 7 bases are shared with TRBD1. This CDR3 has 15 residues. Germline V gene data show CDR1 as SEHNR and CDR2 as FQNEAQ (reference sequence). The V segment lost 0 bases and the J segment 5 bases; nucleotides outside the gene matches: 6. This CDR3 reads CASSLAQGVRTEAFF. The DNA of the CDR3 is TGTGCCAGCAGCTTAGCGCAGGGGGTCAGGACTGAAGCTTTCTTT.

This chain joins TRBV2 and TRBJ2-7, with 7 bases identical to TRBD1. The CDR3 has 12 residues. J lost 7 bases, V lost 9 bases, and 9 bases had no gene match. Germline-derived CDR1 and CDR2 are SNHLY and FYNNEI. The CDR3 region has the DNA TGTGCCAGTCAAACAGGGGCAGGGGAGCAGTACTTC. This gives the protein CASQTGAGEQYF.

The chain recombines TRBV15 with TRBJ2-7; 10 bases agree with TRBD1. V dropped 4 bases and J dropped 1; count of bases not matched to a gene: 7. The CDR3 totals 16 residues. Per the germline V gene, CDR1 is LNHNV and CDR2 is YYDKDF (reference sequence). The CDR3 DNA reads TGTGCCACCAGCAAAGGACAGGGGGGACCTTCCTACGAGCAGTACTTC. This translates into CATSKGQGGPSYEQYF.

This rearrangement joins TRBV6-2 or TRBV6-3 to TRBJ1-1, with D possibly being TRBD1 (5 bases). V was trimmed by 0 bases and J by 4 bases, leaving 21 bases between them. The CDR3 extends over 18 amino acids. Germline loops: CDR1 MNHEY, CDR2 SVGEGT. The CDR3 loop is CASSYSRGWRGAGTEAFF. Here the CDR3 DNA reads TGTGCCAGCAGTTACTCGAGAGGTTGGAGGGGAGCTGGCACTGAAGCTTTCTTT.

The chain uses TRBV2 and TRBJ1-4; D possibly corresponds to TRBD1 (5 bases). This CDR3 spans 14 amino acids. V shed 7 bases and J shed 3 bases, with 12 bases lying between them. Germline-derived CDR1 and CDR2 are SNHLY and FYNNEI. CDR3 nucleotide sequence: TGTGCCAGCAAAGCCAGGGCTCCTAATGAAAAACTGTTTTTT. It codes for CASKARAPNEKLFF.

The gene calls are TRBV19 and TRBJ1-6; a weak D match, TRBD1 (5 bases). CDR1 and CDR2 (germline): LNHDA, SQIVND (reference sequence). The CDR3 sequence is 15 residues long. V was pared by 1 base and J by 6 bases, with 10 bases between. The CDR3 sequence: CASSIVRGTNSPLHF. The DNA for the CDR3 is TGTGCCAGTAGTATAGTGAGGGGAACTAATTCACCCCTCCACTTT.

This clone is a singleton in its sample. The chain combines TRBV18 with TRBJ2-7, with D tentatively TRBD2 (5 bases). This CDR3 is built from 14 residues. Germline values: CDR1 KGHSH, CDR2 LQKENI. Trimming removed 3 bases at V and 1 base at J, with 10 bases between. In nucleotides, the CDR3 is TGTGCCAGCTCACCGAGGAGGACGTCCTACGAGCAGTACTTC. Amino acids: CASSPRRTSYEQYF.

V usage is TRBV2 and J usage is TRBJ2-5, with TRBD1 matching over 10 bases. Germline loops: CDR1 SNHLY, CDR2 FYNNEI. V was pared by 6 bases and J by 7 bases, with 2 bases of the junction left unmatched. The length of the CDR3 is 12 residues. The CDR3 DNA reads TGTGCCAGCAGACGGGACAGGGGGACCCAGTACTTC. Its protein product is CASRRDRGTQYF.

This chain uses TRBV7-9 with TRBJ1-5; the D is unclear. The V end lost 1 base, the J end lost 1 base, and 8 bases lay between the germline ends. Germline V lookup: CDR1 SEHNR, CDR2 FQNEAQ (reference sequence). This CDR3 spans 15 amino acids. The CDR3, as DNA: TGTGCCAGCAGCTTAGGGGGTGGAAGCAATCAGCCCCAGCATTTT. This codes for CASSLGGGSNQPQHF.

The chain is built from TRBV27 and TRBJ1-5; tentative D call: TRBD1 (5 bases). The germline V and J ends were trimmed by 0 bases and 2 bases, with 14 bases remaining between them. Looked up from germline, CDR1 is MNHEY and CDR2 is SMNVEV (reference sequence). The CDR3 has 17 residues. In nucleotides, the CDR3 is TGTGCCAGCAGTTTATCTGCAGGGTTGGGGGGCAATCAGCCCCAGCATTTT. Its protein product is CASSLSAGLGGNQPQHF.

The rearrangement uses TRBV27 and TRBJ2-1, with TRBD2 identical over 14 bases. From germline, CDR1 is MNHEY and CDR2 SMNVEV (reference sequence). V dropped 5 bases and J dropped 12; count of bases not matched to a gene: 12. The CDR3 runs 16 residues. CDR3 DNA sequence: TGTGCCAGCAGTGTCGGACTAGCGGGGGGCCTTTTGGGGCAGTTCTTC. Protein product: CASSVGLAGGLLGQFF.

The V call is TRBV9, the J call TRBJ2-1; 9 bases fit TRBD2. This CDR3 contains 16 residues. Germline trimming cut 0 bases from V and 4 bases from J; bases unmatched to any gene: 5. Germline CDR1 reads SGDLS; CDR2 reads YYNGEE. DNA of the CDR3: TGTGCCAGCAGCGTAGCTGGGCGGGGGGGTTACAATGAGCAGTTCTTC. Translation gives CASSVAGRGGYNEQFF.

This chain uses TRBV6-1 with TRBJ2-2, with 8 bases aligning to TRBD1. The CDR3 extends over 13 amino acids. Germline lookup yields CDR1 MNHNS and CDR2 SASEGT. After removal of 6 bases from V and 7 bases from J, the junction contained 4 bases not matched to a gene. Here the CDR3 reads CASRGQGGGELFF. As DNA, the CDR3 is TGTGCCAGCAGAGGACAGGGTGGCGGGGAGCTGTTTTTT.

This clone was recorded only once. The V and J genes are TRBV6-1 and TRBJ1-5; perhaps TRBD1 as D (6 bases). The length of the CDR3 is 15 residues. The germline gives CDR1 MNHNS, CDR2 SASEGT. V was cut by 2 bases and J by 7 bases, with 15 bases left in between. The CDR3 region is CASSERAGVRQPQHF. CDR3 nucleotide sequence: TGTGCCAGCAGTGAAAGGGCAGGGGTCAGGCAGCCCCAGCATTTT.

This clone was observed a single time. V is TRBV5-1 and J is TRBJ2-7, with D possibly being TRBD1 (5 bases). This CDR3 contains 16 residues. Per germline, CDR1 SGHRS and CDR2 YFSETQ. Trimming pared 0 bases from V and 1 base from J, leaving 14 bases between. The CDR3 loop is CASSLGGAGASYEQYF. The CDR3 region has the DNA TGCGCCAGCAGCTTGGGGGGCGCTGGGGCTTCCTACGAGCAGTACTTC.

This clone was detected only a few times. The rearrangement uses TRBV18 and TRBJ2-5, with D perhaps TRBD2 (5 bases). The V end lost 3 bases, the J end lost 7 bases, and 18 bases lay between the germline ends. The CDR3 runs 15 residues. CDR1 is KGHSH, CDR2 LQKENI, per germline. DNA of the CDR3: TGTGCCAGCTCACCCCCTGATCCACGGGGAGCGACCCAGTACTTC. Translating gives CASSPPDPRGATQYF.

V is TRBV3-1 (or the pseudogene TRBV3-2) and J is TRBJ2-2; TRBD1 matches at 11 bases. Germline V gene data show CDR1 as LGHDT and CDR2 as YNNKEL (reference sequence). The CDR3 is made up of 15 amino acids. V trimming: 4 bases; J trimming: 6 bases; junction bases outside the gene matches: 4. The CDR3 DNA follows: TGTGCCAGCAGCCTCGGACAGGGGGCCTCCGGGGAGCTGTTTTTT. Translating it yields CASSLGQGASGELFF.

The chain uses TRBV6-2 or TRBV6-3 and TRBJ1-6; TRBD1 matches at 9 bases. The CDR3 is 16 residues long. CDR1 and CDR2 (germline): MNHEY, SVGEGT. J gave up 7 bases and V 6 bases, and 10 bases lay outside the gene matches. The CDR3 loop is CASSLAGTGRNSPLHF. The CDR3 nucleotides read TGTGCCAGCAGCCTTGCTGGGACAGGGAGAAATTCACCCCTCCACTTT.

This clone has a handful of counts. The gene calls are TRBV18 and TRBJ1-6, with 7 bases lining up with TRBD1. V gave up 3 bases and J gave up 9 bases; unmatched junction bases: 11. Germline V gene lookup returns CDR1 KGHSH and CDR2 LQKENI. The CDR3 totals 16 residues. The CDR3 protein is CASSPSTGPGGSPLHF. The CDR3 region has the DNA TGTGCCAGCTCACCCTCGACAGGGCCCGGGGGTTCACCCCTCCACTTT.